This TCR beta chain was identified in a study of blood T cell repertoires in COVID-19. Looking at the study overall: Samples representing acute and convalescent COVID-19 were sourced from the United States, Italy and Spain. From T cells, B-cell-depleted T cells, or PBMCs came the material, which was cDNA or gDNA.

The sample holds one count of this clone. The junction differs from germline at one of its ends, possibly a read error. Using immunoSEQ multiplex PCR, the repertoire was profiled, and TCRdb retains in-frame clones only, with some absent. The profile covers roughly 280,000 clones, with approximately 86% appearing a single time and about 2.2% taken by the ten largest. CDR1 is SSHAT and CDR2 is FNYEAQ in the germline V gene (reference sequence). The CDR3 contains 15 residues. The sample comprised peripheral blood. The chain joins TRBV7-7 to TRBJ2-2; 9 bases agree with TRBD2. The TCR comes from a woman between 50 and 59 years old who had recovered from COVID-19. CDR3 residues: CASSPGTSPSGELFF. The CDR3 DNA follows: TGTGCTAGCAGCCCCGGGACTAGCCCCAGCGGGGAGCTGTTTTTT. Filled out from reference TRBV7-7 and TRBJ2-2, the complete variable domain reads GAGVSQSPRYKVTKRGQDVTLRCDPISSHATLYWYQQALGQGPEFLTYFNYEAQPDKSGLPSDRFSAERPEGSISTLTIQRTEQRDSAMYRCASSPGTSPSGELFFGEGSRLTVL.